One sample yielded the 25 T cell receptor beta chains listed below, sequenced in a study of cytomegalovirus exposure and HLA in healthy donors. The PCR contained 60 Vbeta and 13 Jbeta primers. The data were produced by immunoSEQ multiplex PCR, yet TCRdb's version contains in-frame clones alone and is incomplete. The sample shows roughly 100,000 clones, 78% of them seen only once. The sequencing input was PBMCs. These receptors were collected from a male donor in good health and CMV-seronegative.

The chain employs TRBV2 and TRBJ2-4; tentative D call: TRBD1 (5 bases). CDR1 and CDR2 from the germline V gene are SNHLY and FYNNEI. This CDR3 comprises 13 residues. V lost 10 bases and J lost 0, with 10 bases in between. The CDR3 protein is CATLGVAKNIQYF. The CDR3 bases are TGTGCCACCCTAGGGGTAGCCAAAAACATTCAGTACTTC. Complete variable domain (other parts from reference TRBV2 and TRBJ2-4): EPEVTQTPSHQVTQMGQEVILRCVPISNHLYFYWYRQILGQKVEFLVSFYNNEISEKSEIFDDQFSVERPDGSNFTLKIRSTKLEDSAMYFCATLGVAKNIQYFGAGTRLSVL.

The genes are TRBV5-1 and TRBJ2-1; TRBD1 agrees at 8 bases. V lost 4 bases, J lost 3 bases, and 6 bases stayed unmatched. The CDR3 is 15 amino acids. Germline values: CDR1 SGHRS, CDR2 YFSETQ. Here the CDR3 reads CASSPFDRGYNEQFF. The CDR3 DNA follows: TGCGCCAGCAGCCCATTCGACAGGGGCTACAATGAGCAGTTCTTC.

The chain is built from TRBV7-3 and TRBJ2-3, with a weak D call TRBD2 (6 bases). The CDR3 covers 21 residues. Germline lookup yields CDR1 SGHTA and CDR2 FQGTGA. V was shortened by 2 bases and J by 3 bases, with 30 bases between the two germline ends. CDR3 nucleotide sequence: TGTGCCAGCAGCTTACTCCCCCCGGGGACTTATGACACCTCAAGAACAGATACGCAGTATTTT. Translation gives CASSLLPPGTYDTSRTDTQYF.

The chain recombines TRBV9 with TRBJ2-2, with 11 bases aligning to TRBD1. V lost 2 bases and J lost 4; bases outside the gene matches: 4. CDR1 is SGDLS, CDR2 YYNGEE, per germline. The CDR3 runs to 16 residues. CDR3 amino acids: CASSVSGTGGTGELFF. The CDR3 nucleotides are TGTGCCAGCAGCGTCTCCGGGACAGGGGGCACCGGGGAGCTGTTTTTT.

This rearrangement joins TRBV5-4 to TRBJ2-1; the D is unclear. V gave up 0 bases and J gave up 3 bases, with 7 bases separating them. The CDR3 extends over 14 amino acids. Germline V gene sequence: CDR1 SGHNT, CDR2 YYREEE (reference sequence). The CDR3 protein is CASSLGAGYNEQFF. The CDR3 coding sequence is TGTGCCAGCAGCTTGGGCGCTGGCTACAATGAGCAGTTCTTC.

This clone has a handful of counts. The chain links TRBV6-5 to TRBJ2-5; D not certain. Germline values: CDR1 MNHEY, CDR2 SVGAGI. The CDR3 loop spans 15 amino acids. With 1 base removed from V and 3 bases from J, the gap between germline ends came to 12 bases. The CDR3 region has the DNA TGTGCCAGCAGTTACTTGCTCCCGGCGGAAGAGACCCAGTACTTC. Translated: CASSYLLPAEETQYF.

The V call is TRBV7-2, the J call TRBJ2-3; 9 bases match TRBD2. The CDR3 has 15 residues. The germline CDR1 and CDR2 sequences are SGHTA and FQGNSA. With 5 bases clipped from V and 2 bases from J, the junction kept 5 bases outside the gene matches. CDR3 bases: TGTGCCAGCAGCCCGGGACTAGCCGCCACAGATACGCAGTATTTT. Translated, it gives CASSPGLAATDTQYF. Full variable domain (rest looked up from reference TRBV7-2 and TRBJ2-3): GAGVSQSPSNKVTEKGKDVELRCDPISGHTALYWYRQSLGQGLEFLIYFQGNSAPDKSGLPSDRFSAERTGGSVSTLTIQRTQQEDSAVYLCASSPGLAATDTQYFGPGTRLTVL.

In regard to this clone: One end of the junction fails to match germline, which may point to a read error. CDR3 sequence: CASSLSSGSPNGQFF. The CDR3 DNA follows: TGTGCCAGCAGTCTATCTAGCGGGAGCCCCAATGGGCAGTTCTTC. V and J are TRBV6-1 and TRBJ2-1; the match to TRBD2 covers 10 bases. This CDR3 contains 15 residues. CDR1 is MNHNS, CDR2 SASEGT, per germline.

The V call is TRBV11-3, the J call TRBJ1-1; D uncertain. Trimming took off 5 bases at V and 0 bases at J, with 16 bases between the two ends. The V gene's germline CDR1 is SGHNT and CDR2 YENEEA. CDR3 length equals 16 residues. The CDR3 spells CASSPGSRTMNTEAFF. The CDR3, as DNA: TGTGCCAGCAGCCCTGGCAGCCGAACTATGAACACTGAAGCTTTCTTT.

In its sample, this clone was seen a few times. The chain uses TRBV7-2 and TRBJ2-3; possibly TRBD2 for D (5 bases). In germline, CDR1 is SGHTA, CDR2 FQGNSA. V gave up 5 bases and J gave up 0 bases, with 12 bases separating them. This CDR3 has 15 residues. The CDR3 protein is CASSEGLYSTDTQYF. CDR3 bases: TGTGCCAGCAGCGAAGGACTCTATAGCACAGATACGCAGTATTTT.

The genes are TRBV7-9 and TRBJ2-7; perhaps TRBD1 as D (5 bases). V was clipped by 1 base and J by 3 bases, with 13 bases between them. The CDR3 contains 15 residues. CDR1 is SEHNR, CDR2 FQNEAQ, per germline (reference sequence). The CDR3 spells CASSLGQGLRYEQYF. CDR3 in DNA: TGTGCCAGCAGCTTAGGTCAGGGTCTTCGCTACGAGCAGTACTTC.

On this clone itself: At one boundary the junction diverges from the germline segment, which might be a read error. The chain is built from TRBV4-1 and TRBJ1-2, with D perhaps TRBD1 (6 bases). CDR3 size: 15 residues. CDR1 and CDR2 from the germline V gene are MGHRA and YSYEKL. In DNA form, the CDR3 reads TGTGCCAGCAGCCAAGATTCCACAGGGAGGGGTGGCTACACCTTC. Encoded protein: CASSQDSTGRGGYTF.

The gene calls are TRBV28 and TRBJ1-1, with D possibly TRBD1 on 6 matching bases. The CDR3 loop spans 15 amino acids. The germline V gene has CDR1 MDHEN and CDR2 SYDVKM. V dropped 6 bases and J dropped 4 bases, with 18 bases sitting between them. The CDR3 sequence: CASRWGQGSGTEAFF. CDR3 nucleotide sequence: TGTGCCAGCAGATGGGGACAAGGGTCCGGCACTGAAGCTTTCTTT.

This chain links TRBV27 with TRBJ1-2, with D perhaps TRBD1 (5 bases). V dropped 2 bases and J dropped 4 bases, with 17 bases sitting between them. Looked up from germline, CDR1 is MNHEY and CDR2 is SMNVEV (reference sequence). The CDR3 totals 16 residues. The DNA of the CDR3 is TGTGCCAGCAGTTTAGCCCCCGGGGGGGTGGCCTATGGCTACACCTTC. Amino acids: CASSLAPGGVAYGYTF.

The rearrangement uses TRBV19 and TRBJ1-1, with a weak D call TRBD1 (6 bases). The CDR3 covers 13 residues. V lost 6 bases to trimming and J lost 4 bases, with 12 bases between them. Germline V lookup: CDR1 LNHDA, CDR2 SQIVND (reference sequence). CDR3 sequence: CASRQGLGTEAFF. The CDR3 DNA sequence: TGTGCCAGTAGGCAGGGGTTAGGCACTGAAGCTTTCTTT. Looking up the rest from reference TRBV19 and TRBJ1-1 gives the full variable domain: DGGITQSPKYLFRKEGQNVTLSCEQNLNHDAMYWYRQDPGQGLRLIYYSQIVNDFQKGDIAEGYSVSREKKESFPLTVTSAQKNPTAFYLCASRQGLGTEAFFGQGTRLTVV.

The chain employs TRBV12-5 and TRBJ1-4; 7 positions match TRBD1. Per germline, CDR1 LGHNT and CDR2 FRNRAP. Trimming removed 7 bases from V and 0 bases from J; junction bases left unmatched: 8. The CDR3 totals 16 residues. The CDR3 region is CASAPGQDPTNEKLFF. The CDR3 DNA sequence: TGTGCTAGTGCCCCAGGACAGGATCCAACTAATGAAAAACTGTTTTTT.

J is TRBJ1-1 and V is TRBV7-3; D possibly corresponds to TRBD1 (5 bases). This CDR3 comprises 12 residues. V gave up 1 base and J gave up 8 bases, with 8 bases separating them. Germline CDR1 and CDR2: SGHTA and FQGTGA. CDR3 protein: CASSLMAGEAFF. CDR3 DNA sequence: TGTGCCAGCAGCTTAATGGCAGGGGAAGCTTTCTTT. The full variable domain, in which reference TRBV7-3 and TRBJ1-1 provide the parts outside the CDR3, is GAGVSQTPSNKVTEKGKYVELRCDPISGHTALYWYRQSLGQGPEFLIYFQGTGAADDSGLPNDRFFAVRPEGSVSTLKIQRTERGDSAVYLCASSLMAGEAFFGQGTRLTVV.

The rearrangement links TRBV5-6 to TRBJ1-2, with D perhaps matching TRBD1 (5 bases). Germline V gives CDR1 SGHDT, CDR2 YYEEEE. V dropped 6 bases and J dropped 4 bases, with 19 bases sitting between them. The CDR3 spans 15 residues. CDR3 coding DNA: TGTGCCAGCACCCTTCAGGGAGGACTACCCTATGGCTACACCTTC. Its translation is CASTLQGGLPYGYTF.

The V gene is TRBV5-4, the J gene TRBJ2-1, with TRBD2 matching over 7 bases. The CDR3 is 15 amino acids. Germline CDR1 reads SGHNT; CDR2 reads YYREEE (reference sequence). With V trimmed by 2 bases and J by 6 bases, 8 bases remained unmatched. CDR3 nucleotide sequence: TGTGCCAGCAGCTTCCCGTTGGGGGGGGGCAATGAGCAGTTCTTC. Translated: CASSFPLGGGNEQFF. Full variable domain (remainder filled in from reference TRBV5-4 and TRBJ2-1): ETGVTQSPTHLIKTRGQQVTLRCSSQSGHNTVSWYQQALGQGPQFIFQYYREEENGRGNFPPRFSGLQFPNYSSELNVNALELDDSALYLCASSFPLGGGNEQFFGPGTRLTVL.

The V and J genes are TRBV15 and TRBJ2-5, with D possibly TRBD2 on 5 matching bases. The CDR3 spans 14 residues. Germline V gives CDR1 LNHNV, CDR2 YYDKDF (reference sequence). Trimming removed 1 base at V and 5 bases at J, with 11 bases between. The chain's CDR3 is CATSRAGTPETQYF. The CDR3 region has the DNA TGTGCCACCAGCAGAGCGGGAACCCCCGAGACCCAGTACTTC.

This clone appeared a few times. CDR3 region: CASSRGGQGPSLNEQFF. CDR3 in DNA: TGTGCCAGCAGCCGGGGGGGACAGGGGCCGTCCTTGAATGAGCAGTTCTTC. The rearrangement uses TRBV14 and TRBJ2-1; 10 nucleotides line up with TRBD1. The CDR3 consists of 17 residues. Germline CDR1 is SGHDN and CDR2 is FVKESK. The trim removed 4 bases at V and 7 bases at J, leaving 13 bases unmatched. The complete variable domain, with remaining parts taken from reference TRBV14 and TRBJ2-1, reads EAGVTQFPSHSVIEKGQTVTLRCDPISGHDNLYWYRRVMGKEIKFLLHFVKESKQDESGMPNNRFLAERTGGTYSTLKVQPAELEDSGVYFCASSRGGQGPSLNEQFFGPGTRLTVL.

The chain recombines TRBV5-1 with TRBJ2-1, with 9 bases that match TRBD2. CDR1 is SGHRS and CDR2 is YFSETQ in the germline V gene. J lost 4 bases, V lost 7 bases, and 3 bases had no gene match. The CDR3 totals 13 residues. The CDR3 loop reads CASGLAGYNEQFF. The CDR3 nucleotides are TGCGCCAGCGGGCTAGCGGGGTACAATGAGCAGTTCTTC.

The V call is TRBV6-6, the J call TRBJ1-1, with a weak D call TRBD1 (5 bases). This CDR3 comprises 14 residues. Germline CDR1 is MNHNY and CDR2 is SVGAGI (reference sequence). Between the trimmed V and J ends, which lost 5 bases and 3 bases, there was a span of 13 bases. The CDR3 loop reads CASSQTGGYTEAFF. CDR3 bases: TGTGCCAGCAGTCAAACGGGGGGGTACACTGAAGCTTTCTTT.

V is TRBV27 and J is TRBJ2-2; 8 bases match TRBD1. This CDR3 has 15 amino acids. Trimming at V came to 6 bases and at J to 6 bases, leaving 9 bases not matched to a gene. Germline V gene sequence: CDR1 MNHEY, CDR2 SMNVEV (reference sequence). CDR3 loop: CASRWTGNEPGELFF. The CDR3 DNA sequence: TGTGCCAGCAGGTGGACAGGGAACGAACCCGGGGAGCTGTTTTTT.

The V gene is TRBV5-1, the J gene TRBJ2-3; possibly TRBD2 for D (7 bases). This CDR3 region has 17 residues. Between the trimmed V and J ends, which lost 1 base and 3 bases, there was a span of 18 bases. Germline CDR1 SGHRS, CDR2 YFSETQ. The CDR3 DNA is TGCGCCAGCAGCTTGAGGGGGGGAACCCTTACAACAGATACGCAGTATTTT. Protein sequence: CASSLRGGTLTTDTQYF.